This TCR beta chain came from a study of OX40 agonist ivuxolimab in advanced cancers. Clones were sequenced by immunoSEQ multiplex PCR, and TCRdb holds only the in-frame ones, with some missing. The table lists 65,000 to 85,000 clones, 85% to 95% of them singletons. Germline V CDR1 and CDR2: MGHRA, YSYEKL. The CDR3 runs to 15 residues. Between the trimmed V and J ends, which lost 2 bases and 2 bases, there was a span of 13 bases. The sample consisted of CD4+ or CD8+ T cells sorted from blood, taken in a trial of the OX40 agonist ivuxolimab. The chain has TRBV4-1 and TRBJ2-7; tentative D call: TRBD1 (6 bases). The TCR originated in an adult with an advanced solid tumor such as melanoma, head and neck, liver or kidney cancer. Here the CDR3 reads CASSQPTGSTYEQYF. The CDR3 DNA reads TGCGCCAGCAGCCAACCGACAGGCTCTACCTACGAGCAGTACTTC.